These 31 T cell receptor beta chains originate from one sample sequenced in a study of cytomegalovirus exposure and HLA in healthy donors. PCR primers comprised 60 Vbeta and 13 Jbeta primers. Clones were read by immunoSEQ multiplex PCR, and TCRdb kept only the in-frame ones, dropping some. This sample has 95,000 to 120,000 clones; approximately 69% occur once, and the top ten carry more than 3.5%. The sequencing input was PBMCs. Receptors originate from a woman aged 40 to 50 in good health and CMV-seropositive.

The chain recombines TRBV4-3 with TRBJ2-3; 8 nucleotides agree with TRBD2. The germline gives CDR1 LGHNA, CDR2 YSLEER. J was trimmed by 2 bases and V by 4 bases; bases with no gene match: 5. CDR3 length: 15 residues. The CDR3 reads CASSLSRGVTDTQYF. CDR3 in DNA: TGCGCCAGCAGCCTCTCGCGGGGGGTCACAGATACGCAGTATTTT.

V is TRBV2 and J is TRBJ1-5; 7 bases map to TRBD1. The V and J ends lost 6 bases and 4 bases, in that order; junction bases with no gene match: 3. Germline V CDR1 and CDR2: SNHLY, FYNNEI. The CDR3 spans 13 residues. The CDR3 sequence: CASRDRWNQPQHF. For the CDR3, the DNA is TGTGCCAGCAGGGACAGGTGGAATCAGCCCCAGCATTTT.

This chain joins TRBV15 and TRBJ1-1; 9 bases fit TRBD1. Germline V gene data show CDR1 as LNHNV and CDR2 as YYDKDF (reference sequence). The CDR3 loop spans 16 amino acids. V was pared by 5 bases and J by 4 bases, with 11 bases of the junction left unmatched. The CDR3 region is CATSADRGYLGTEAFF. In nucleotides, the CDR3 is TGTGCCACCAGCGCAGACAGGGGGTATTTGGGCACTGAAGCTTTCTTT.

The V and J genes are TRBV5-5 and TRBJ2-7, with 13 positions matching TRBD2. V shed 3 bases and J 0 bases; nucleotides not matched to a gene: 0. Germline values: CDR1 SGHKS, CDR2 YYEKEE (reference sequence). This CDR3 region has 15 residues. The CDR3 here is CASSWTSGSSYEQYF. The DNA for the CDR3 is TGTGCCAGCAGCTGGACTAGCGGGAGCTCCTACGAGCAGTACTTC.

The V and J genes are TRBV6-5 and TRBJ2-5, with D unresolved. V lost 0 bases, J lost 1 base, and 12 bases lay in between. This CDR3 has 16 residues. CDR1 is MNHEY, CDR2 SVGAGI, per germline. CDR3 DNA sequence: TGTGCCAGCAGTTACTCGAGAAGACTGATCCAAGAGACCCAGTACTTC. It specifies CASSYSRRLIQETQYF.

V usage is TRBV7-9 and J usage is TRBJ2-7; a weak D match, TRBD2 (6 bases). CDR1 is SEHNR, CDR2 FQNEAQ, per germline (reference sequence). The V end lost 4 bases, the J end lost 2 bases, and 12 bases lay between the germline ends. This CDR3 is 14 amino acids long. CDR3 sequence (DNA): TGTGCCAGCAGCTCTGTGGCGGGACCCTACGAGCAGTACTTC. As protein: CASSSVAGPYEQYF.

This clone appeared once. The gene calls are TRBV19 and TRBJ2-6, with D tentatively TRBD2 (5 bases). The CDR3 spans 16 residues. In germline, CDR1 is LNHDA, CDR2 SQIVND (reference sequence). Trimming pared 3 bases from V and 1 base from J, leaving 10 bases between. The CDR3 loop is CASSIFSGSGANVLTF. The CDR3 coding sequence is TGTGCCAGTAGTATTTTTTCGGGGTCTGGGGCCAACGTCCTGACTTTC.

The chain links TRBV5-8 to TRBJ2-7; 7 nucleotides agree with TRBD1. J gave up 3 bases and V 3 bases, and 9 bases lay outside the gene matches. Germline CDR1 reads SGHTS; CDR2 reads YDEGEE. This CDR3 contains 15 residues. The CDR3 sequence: CASSSGTDPFYEQYF. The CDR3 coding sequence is TGTGCCAGCAGCTCCGGGACAGATCCTTTCTACGAGCAGTACTTC.

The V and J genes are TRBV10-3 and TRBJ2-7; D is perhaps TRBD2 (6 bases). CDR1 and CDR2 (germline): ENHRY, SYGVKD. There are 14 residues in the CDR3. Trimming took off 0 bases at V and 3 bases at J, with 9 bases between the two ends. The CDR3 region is CAISESTEGYEQYF. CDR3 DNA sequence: TGTGCCATCAGTGAGTCGACGGAGGGCTACGAGCAGTACTTC.

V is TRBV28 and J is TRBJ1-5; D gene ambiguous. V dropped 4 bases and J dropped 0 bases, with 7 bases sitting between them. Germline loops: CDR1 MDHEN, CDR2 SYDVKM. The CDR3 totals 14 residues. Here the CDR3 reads CASSSGYSNQPQHF. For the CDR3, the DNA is TGTGCCAGCAGTTCGGGGTATAGCAATCAGCCCCAGCATTTT.

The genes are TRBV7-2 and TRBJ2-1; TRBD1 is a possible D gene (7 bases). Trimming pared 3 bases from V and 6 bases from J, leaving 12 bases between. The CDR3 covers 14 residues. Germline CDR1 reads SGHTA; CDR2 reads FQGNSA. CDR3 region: CASSFQGGSNEQFF. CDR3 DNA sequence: TGTGCCAGCAGCTTCCAGGGGGGAAGCAATGAGCAGTTCTTC. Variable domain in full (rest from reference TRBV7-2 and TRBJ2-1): GAGVSQSPSNKVTEKGKDVELRCDPISGHTALYWYRQSLGQGLEFLIYFQGNSAPDKSGLPSDRFSAERTGGSVSTLTIQRTQQEDSAVYLCASSFQGGSNEQFFGPGTRLTVL.

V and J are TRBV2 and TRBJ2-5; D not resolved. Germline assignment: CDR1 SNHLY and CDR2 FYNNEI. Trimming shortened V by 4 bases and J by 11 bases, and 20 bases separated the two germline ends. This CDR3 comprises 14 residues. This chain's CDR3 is CASSGRAGPGEQYF. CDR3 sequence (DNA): TGTGCCAGCAGTGGACGTGCCGGTCCGGGTGAGCAGTACTTC.

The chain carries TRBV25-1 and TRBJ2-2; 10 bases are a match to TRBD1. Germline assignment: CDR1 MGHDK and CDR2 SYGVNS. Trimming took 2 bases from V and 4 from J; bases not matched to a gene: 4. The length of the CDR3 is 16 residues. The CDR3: CASSERQGAGTGELFF. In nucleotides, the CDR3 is TGTGCCAGCAGTGAAAGACAGGGGGCCGGCACCGGGGAGCTGTTTTTT.

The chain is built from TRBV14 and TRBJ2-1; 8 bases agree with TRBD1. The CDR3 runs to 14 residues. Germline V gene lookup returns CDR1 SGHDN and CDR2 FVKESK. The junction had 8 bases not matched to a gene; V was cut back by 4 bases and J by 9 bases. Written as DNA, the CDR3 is TGTGCCAGCAGCCGAACGGACAGGGTAGGTGAGCAGTTCTTC. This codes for CASSRTDRVGEQFF.

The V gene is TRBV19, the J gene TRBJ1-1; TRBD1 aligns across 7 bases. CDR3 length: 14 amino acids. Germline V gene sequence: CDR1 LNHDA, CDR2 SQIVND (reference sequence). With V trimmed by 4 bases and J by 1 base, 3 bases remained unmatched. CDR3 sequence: CASSSAGGNTEAFF. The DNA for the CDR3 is TGTGCCAGTAGTAGCGCAGGGGGGAACACTGAAGCTTTCTTT.

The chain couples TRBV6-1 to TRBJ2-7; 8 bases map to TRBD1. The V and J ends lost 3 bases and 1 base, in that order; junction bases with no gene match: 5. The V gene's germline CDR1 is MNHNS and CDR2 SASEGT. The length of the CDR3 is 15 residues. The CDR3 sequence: CASSDQGAPSYEQYF. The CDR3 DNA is TGTGCCAGCAGTGATCAGGGGGCCCCTTCCTACGAGCAGTACTTC.

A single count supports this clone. The CDR3 DNA reads as TGCGCCAGCAGCTTGGCCGAAGGGGGAAGCACTGAAGCTTTCTTT. This sequence encodes CASSLAEGGSTEAFF. The V call is TRBV5-1, the J call TRBJ1-1; possibly TRBD1 for D (6 bases). Trimming shortened V by 0 bases and J by 4 bases, and 13 bases separated the two germline ends. Looked up from germline, CDR1 is SGHRS and CDR2 is YFSETQ. This CDR3 is 15 amino acids long.

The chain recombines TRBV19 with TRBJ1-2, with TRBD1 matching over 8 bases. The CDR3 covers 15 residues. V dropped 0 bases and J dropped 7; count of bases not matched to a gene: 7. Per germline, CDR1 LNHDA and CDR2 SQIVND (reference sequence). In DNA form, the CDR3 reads TGTGCCAGTAGTATAGATGGCAGGGGGCCGGGTGGCTACACCTTC. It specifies CASSIDGRGPGGYTF.

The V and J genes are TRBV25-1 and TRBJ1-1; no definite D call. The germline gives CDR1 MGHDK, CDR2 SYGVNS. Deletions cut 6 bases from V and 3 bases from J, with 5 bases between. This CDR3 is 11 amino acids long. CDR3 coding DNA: TGTGCCAGCAGGGAGGACACTGAAGCTTTCTTT. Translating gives CASREDTEAFF.

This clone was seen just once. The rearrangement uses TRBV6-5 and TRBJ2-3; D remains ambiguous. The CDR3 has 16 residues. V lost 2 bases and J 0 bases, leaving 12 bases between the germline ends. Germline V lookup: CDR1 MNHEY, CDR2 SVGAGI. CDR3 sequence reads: CASSYKWASSTDTQYF. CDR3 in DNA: TGTGCCAGCAGTTACAAGTGGGCGAGCAGCACAGATACGCAGTATTTT.

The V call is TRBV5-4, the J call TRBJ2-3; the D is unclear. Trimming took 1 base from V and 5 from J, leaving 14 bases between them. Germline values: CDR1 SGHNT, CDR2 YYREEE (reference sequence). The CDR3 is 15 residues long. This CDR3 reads CASSLMLGSQDTQYF. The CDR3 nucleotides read TGTGCCAGCAGCTTGATGCTGGGCTCCCAAGATACGCAGTATTTT.

CDR3 nucleotides: TGTGCCAGCAGTGGACAGGGGGATAACTATGGCTACACCTTC. It is translated as CASSGQGDNYGYTF. This chain connects TRBV2 to TRBJ1-2, with 9 bases fitting TRBD1. Losses at the gene ends were 4 bases for V and 1 base for J; bases not matched to a gene: 1. The CDR3 sequence is 14 residues long. Germline assignment: CDR1 SNHLY and CDR2 FYNNEI.

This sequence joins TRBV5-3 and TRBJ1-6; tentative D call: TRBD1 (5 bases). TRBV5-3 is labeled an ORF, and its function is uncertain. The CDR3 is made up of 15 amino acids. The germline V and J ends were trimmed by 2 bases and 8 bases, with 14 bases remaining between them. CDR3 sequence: CARSFTRTRDSPLHF. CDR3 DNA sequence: TGTGCCAGAAGCTTCACGCGGACCAGGGATTCACCCCTCCACTTT.

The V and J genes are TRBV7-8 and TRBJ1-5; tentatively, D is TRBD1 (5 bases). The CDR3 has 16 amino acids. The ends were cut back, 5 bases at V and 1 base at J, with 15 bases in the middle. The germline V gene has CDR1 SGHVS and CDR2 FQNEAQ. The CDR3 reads CASSLNPAGSNQPQHF. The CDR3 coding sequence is TGTGCCAGCAGCCTAAACCCGGCAGGGAGCAATCAGCCCCAGCATTTT.

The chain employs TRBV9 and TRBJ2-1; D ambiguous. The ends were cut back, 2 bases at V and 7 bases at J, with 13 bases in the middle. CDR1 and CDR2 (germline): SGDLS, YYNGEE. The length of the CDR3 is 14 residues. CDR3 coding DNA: TGTGCCAGCAGCGTTAATAGCCTCCCAAATGAGCAGTTCTTC. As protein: CASSVNSLPNEQFF.

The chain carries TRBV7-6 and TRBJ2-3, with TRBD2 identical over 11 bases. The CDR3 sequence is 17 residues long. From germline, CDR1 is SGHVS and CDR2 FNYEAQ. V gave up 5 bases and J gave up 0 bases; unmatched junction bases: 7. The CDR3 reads CASSPRLAGSSTDTQYF. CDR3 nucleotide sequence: TGTGCCAGCAGCCCAAGACTAGCGGGATCTAGCACAGATACGCAGTATTTT. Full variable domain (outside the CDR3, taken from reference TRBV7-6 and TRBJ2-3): GAGVSQSPRYKVTKRGQDVALRCDPISGHVSLYWYRQALGQGPEFLTYFNYEAQQDKSGLPNDRFSAERPEGSISTLTIQRTEQRDSAMYRCASSPRLAGSSTDTQYFGPGTRLTVL.

Here the CDR3 reads CASNDAGASGANVLTF. The CDR3 bases are TGTGCCAGTAACGATGCAGGGGCTTCGGGGGCCAACGTCCTGACTTTC. V usage is TRBV19 and J usage is TRBJ2-6, with TRBD1 as a possible D gene (6 bases). Trimming left V 7 bases short and J 4 bases short, with 17 bases between. This CDR3 has 16 amino acids. The V gene's germline CDR1 is LNHDA and CDR2 SQIVND (reference sequence).

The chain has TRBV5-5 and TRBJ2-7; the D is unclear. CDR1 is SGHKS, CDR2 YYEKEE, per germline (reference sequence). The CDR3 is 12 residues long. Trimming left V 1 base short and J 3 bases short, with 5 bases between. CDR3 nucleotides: TGTGCCAGCAGCTTGAGTAGCTACGAGCAGTACTTC. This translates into CASSLSSYEQYF.

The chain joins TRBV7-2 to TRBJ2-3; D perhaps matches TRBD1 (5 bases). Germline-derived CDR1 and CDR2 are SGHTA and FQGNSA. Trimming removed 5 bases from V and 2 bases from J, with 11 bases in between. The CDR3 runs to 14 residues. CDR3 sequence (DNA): TGTGCCAGCAGCCTTCGACAGTACACAGATACGCAGTATTTT. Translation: CASSLRQYTDTQYF.

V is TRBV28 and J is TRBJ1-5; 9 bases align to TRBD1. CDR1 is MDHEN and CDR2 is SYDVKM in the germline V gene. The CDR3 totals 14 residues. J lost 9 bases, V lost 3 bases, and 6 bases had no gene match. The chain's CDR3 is CASSLGQGARPQHF. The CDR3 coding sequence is TGTGCCAGCAGTTTGGGACAGGGTGCAAGGCCCCAGCATTTT.

This chain's CDR3 is CASSLSSGGTDTQYF. The DNA for the CDR3 is TGTGCCAGCAGCCTCTCTAGCGGGGGCACAGATACGCAGTATTTT. The V gene is TRBV7-9, the J gene TRBJ2-3, with 9 bases matching TRBD2. Germline lookup yields CDR1 SEHNR and CDR2 FQNEAQ (reference sequence). The CDR3 spans 15 residues. After removal of 5 bases from V and 1 base from J, the junction contained 4 bases not matched to a gene. Full variable domain (missing parts from reference TRBV7-9 and TRBJ2-3): DTGVSQNPRHKITKRGQNVTFRCDPISEHNRLYWYRQTLGQGPEFLTYFQNEAQLEKSRLLSDRFSAERPKGSFSTLEIQRTEQGDSAMYLCASSLSSGGTDTQYFGPGTRLTVL.